This TCR beta chain was obtained from a study of T cells after yellow fever vaccination. About the study: Fractions containing few cells were prepared with SMART-Seq v4 Ultra Low Input. Study results and limitations: Among primary-vaccination clones, most reappeared after the booster, at almost 98% for CD4 and 88% for CD8. Clonotypes found in both CD4 and CD8 compartments made up a small share.

Germline CDR1 is MNHEY and CDR2 is SVGAGI. The CDR3 contains 14 residues. Trimming removed 0 bases at V and 2 bases at J, with 8 bases between. There are a few counts of this clonotype. Its target is unknown. TCRdb re-called the 5' RACE reads through MiXCR, storing one row per CDR3 protein. The sample yields under 400,000 distinct CDR3 sequences, under 15% seen once. The gene calls are TRBV6-5 and TRBJ2-7; a weak D match, TRBD1 (5 bases). This material consisted of CD4+ T cells sorted from PBMCs, taken 15 days after the yellow fever booster vaccination. This clonotype originated in a man between 18 and 35 years old who received the YFV17D yellow fever vaccine. CDR3 nucleotide sequence: TGTGCCAGCAGTTACTCAGGACAAACCTACGAGCAGTACTTC. Its translation: CASSYSGQTYEQYF.